Presented here are 5 T cell receptor beta chains from one specimen sequenced in a study of T cells in Graves' hyperthyroidism and ophthalmopathy. Amplification yielded TCR beta CDR3 regions, with RNA transcripts as the source. RT-PCR in the first round (using the HTBI primer set) targeted the TCR CDR3. MiXCR, applied by TCRdb to the multiplex PCR reads, yields one record per CDR3 protein. Of around 720,000 distinct CDR3 sequences listed, under 45% were seen once; the top ten hold less than 40%. What was sequenced was blood. Source of these receptors: a woman in her 40s with Graves' hyperthyroidism.

A few counts support this clonotype. This chain connects TRBV7-2 to TRBJ2-7; 9 bases are a match to TRBD1. Trimming cost V 1 base and J 2 bases; bases outside gene matches: 3. The CDR3 loop spans 15 amino acids. Germline values: CDR1 SGHTA, CDR2 FQGNSA. CDR3: CASSLEQGATYEQYF. In DNA form, the CDR3 reads TGTGCCAGCAGCTTAGAACAGGGGGCCACCTACGAGCAGTACTTC.

The J gene is TRBJ1-1, the V gene TRBV12-3 or TRBV12-4; 11 nucleotides agree with TRBD1. CDR3 size: 15 residues. Unmatched junction bases numbered 4, after V lost 3 bases and J lost 4 bases. The CDR3 sequence: CASSLGQGGGTEAFF. CDR3 DNA: TGTGCCAGCAGTTTGGGACAGGGGGGAGGCACTGAAGCTTTCTTT.

The chain employs TRBV20-1 and TRBJ2-7, with D perhaps matching TRBD1 (6 bases). The CDR3 loop spans 13 amino acids. Trimming pared 5 bases from V and 0 bases from J, leaving 11 bases between. Germline CDR1 is DFQATT and CDR2 is SNEGSKA (reference sequence). CDR3 nucleotides: TGCAGTGCTGCCGGGACAATCTCCTACGAGCAGTACTTC. Translating gives CSAAGTISYEQYF.

The chain is built from TRBV11-1 and TRBJ2-5; D possibly matches TRBD1 or TRBD2 (6 bases each). Matching the DNA end better, TRBJ2-1 makes the J call doubtful. The CDR3 has 14 residues. The germline CDR1 and CDR2 sequences are SGHAT and FQDESV (reference sequence). The CDR3 bases are TGTGCCAGCAGCTTACCGGGGGCTAGGGATGAGCAGTTCTTC. It yields the protein CASSLPGARDEQFF.

This clonotype appeared many times. The genes are TRBV29-1 and TRBJ1-1; 7 bases map to TRBD1. Trimming cost V 5 bases and J 2 bases; bases outside gene matches: 8. The CDR3 spans 14 residues. Germline V gives CDR1 SQVTM, CDR2 ANQGSEA. The CDR3 protein is CSVTRGTDNTEAFF. The CDR3 bases are TGCAGCGTTACGAGGGGGACAGATAACACTGAAGCTTTCTTT.